Listed here are 24 T cell receptor beta chains from one sample, sequenced in a study of human thymus T cells. The thymus was resected at corrective cardiac surgery. TCRdb's table, derived via immunoSEQ multiplex PCR, lists solely in-frame clones and lacks some. Of around 70,000 clones in the sample, 85% to 95% are singletons; the top ten hold 0.03% to 0.035%. What was sequenced was thymus tissue. The receptors originated from a girl in the first two years of life with a congenital heart defect but otherwise immunologically healthy.

This clone appeared a single time. This sequence joins TRBV30 and TRBJ2-7; 9 bases are a match to TRBD1. The CDR3 runs 13 residues. Germline trimming cut 6 bases from V and 1 base from J; bases unmatched to any gene: 4. Looked up from germline, CDR1 is GTSNPN and CDR2 is SVGIG (reference sequence). The CDR3 protein is CACPGTGSYEQYF. DNA for the CDR3: TGTGCCTGCCCCGGGACAGGGTCCTACGAGCAGTACTTC.

The rearrangement uses TRBV18 and TRBJ1-5; 8 bases match TRBD1. This CDR3 is built from 17 residues. CDR1 is KGHSH and CDR2 is LQKENI in the germline V gene. V lost 4 bases to trimming and J lost 2 bases; unmatched junction nucleotides: 10. The DNA of the CDR3 is TGTGCCAGCTCACTCCCTCCAGGGGGCAAAGGCAATCAGCCCCAGCATTTT. This sequence encodes CASSLPPGGKGNQPQHF.

This clone was detected a few times. The genes are TRBV28 and TRBJ1-5; D remains unclear. With 7 bases removed from V and 7 bases from J, the gap between germline ends came to 8 bases. The CDR3 spans 11 residues. Per the germline V gene, CDR1 is MDHEN and CDR2 is SYDVKM. CDR3 residues: CASNQGQPQHF. The CDR3 DNA reads TGTGCCAGCAACCAAGGGCAGCCCCAGCATTTT. The complete variable domain, with remaining parts taken from reference TRBV28 and TRBJ1-5, reads DVKVTQSSRYLVKRTGEKVFLECVQDMDHENMFWYRQDPGLGLRLIYFSYDVKMKEKGDIPEGYSVSREKKERFSLILESASTNQTSMYLCASNQGQPQHFGDGTRLSIL.

The rearrangement links TRBV21-1 to TRBJ2-7; no check of the table's D call, TRBD2, against the DNA was made. TRBV21-1 is designated a pseudogene. This CDR3 is built from 17 residues. CDR3 sequence: CASSVLAGGLHSYEQYF. CDR3 DNA sequence: TGTGCCAGCAGTGTCCTAGCGGGAGGCCTCCATTCCTACGAGCAGTACTTC.

The chain joins TRBV27 to TRBJ1-1, with TRBD1 matching over 12 bases. This CDR3 has 17 amino acids. Germline CDR1 MNHEY, CDR2 SMNVEV (reference sequence). The junction had 10 bases not matched to a gene; V was cut back by 7 bases and J by 1 base. CDR3 in amino acids: CASTETGQGAKNTEAFF. In DNA, the CDR3 is TGTGCCAGCACCGAAACGGGACAGGGGGCAAAGAACACTGAAGCTTTCTTT.

The CDR3 DNA reads TGCAGCGTTCAGGGGTCGCAAGAGACCCAGTACTTC. This codes for CSVQGSQETQYF. This chain links TRBV29-1 with TRBJ2-5; TRBD1 might be the D (6 bases). CDR1 is SQVTM and CDR2 is ANQGSEA in the germline V gene. Trimming left V 5 bases short and J 2 bases short, with 9 bases between. The CDR3 is 12 residues long.

The chain carries TRBV4-2 and TRBJ2-4; perhaps TRBD2 as D (5 bases). The CDR3 has 18 amino acids. Germline CDR1 is LGHNA and CDR2 is YNFKEQ. V was shortened by 1 base and J by 0 bases, with 16 bases between the two germline ends. The CDR3 DNA follows: TGTGCCAGCAGCCAAGGATCTCAAGCGGCTTTAGCCAAAAACATTCAGTACTTC. Residues: CASSQGSQAALAKNIQYF.

The V gene is TRBV29-1, the J gene TRBJ1-5; 9 bases fit TRBD1. The length of the CDR3 is 13 residues. The V segment lost 3 bases and the J segment 9 bases; nucleotides outside the gene matches: 6. CDR1 is SQVTM, CDR2 ANQGSEA, per germline. The CDR3 reads CSVDSDRGGPQHF. The CDR3 DNA reads as TGCAGCGTTGATTCGGACAGGGGCGGGCCCCAGCATTTT.

This clone was recorded once. The CDR3 coding sequence is TGTGCCAGCAGCCCCCAGGGGTCGGGGACAGGGGGGTACAATGAGCAGTTCTTC. Residues: CASSPQGSGTGGYNEQFF. V and J are TRBV11-2 and TRBJ2-1, with 11 positions matching TRBD1. CDR1 and CDR2 (germline): SGHAT, FQNNGV. The trim removed 5 bases at V and 4 bases at J, leaving 13 bases unmatched. CDR3 length: 18 residues.

This sequence joins TRBV5-5 and TRBJ1-2, with D hard to call. V gave up 4 bases and J gave up 6 bases, with 13 bases separating them. CDR3 length: 13 amino acids. Germline assignment: CDR1 SGHKS and CDR2 YYEKEE (reference sequence). The CDR3 nucleotides read TGTGCCAGCAGCCATAGAATATTGCATGGCTACACCTTC. This codes for CASSHRILHGYTF.

This clone was counted only a few times. This chain links TRBV6-6 with TRBJ1-1; D gene uncertain. The CDR3 spans 13 residues. The germline gives CDR1 MNHNY, CDR2 SVGAGI (reference sequence). The ends were cut back, 8 bases at V and 3 bases at J, with 13 bases in the middle. CDR3: CASQLGGYTEAFF. The CDR3 bases are TGTGCCAGCCAGCTCGGAGGGTACACTGAAGCTTTCTTT.

This clone was seen just once. The J gene is TRBJ2-5, the V gene TRBV15, with 8 bases identical to TRBD2. V gave up 4 bases and J gave up 6 bases; unmatched junction bases: 10. Germline values: CDR1 LNHNV, CDR2 YYDKDF (reference sequence). CDR3 length: 15 amino acids. CDR3 residues: CATSKGPSGHKTQYF. The DNA for the CDR3 is TGTGCCACCAGCAAGGGCCCTAGCGGGCATAAGACCCAGTACTTC.

This clone occurred once. The J gene is TRBJ2-1, the V gene TRBV14; possible D gene TRBD2, 5 bases. This CDR3 has 16 amino acids. The V end lost 1 base, the J end lost 7 bases, and 17 bases lay between the germline ends. The V gene's germline CDR1 is SGHDN and CDR2 FVKESK. The chain's CDR3 is CASSQGEWGRMNEQFF. The CDR3 DNA sequence: TGTGCCAGCAGCCAAGGGGAGTGGGGAAGGATGAATGAGCAGTTCTTC. The full variable domain, completed using reference TRBV14 and TRBJ2-1, is EAGVTQFPSHSVIEKGQTVTLRCDPISGHDNLYWYRRVMGKEIKFLLHFVKESKQDESGMPNNRFLAERTGGTYSTLKVQPAELEDSGVYFCASSQGEWGRMNEQFFGPGTRLTVL.

The rearrangement uses TRBV18 and TRBJ1-1; no firm D call. V gave up 2 bases and J gave up 2 bases, with 9 bases separating them. The CDR3 spans 14 residues. Looked up from germline, CDR1 is KGHSH and CDR2 is LQKENI. As DNA, the CDR3 is TGTGCCAGCTCACCAGTTGTCCGAAACACTGAAGCTTTCTTT. It yields the protein CASSPVVRNTEAFF.

The CDR3 nucleotides are TGTGCCAGCAGCCAAGATGAGGGAGGGACGGCTGGATACGAGCAGTACTTC. This gives the protein CASSQDEGGTAGYEQYF. The V call is TRBV4-2, the J call TRBJ2-7, with 7 bases matching TRBD2. V lost 0 bases, J lost 4 bases, and 12 bases stayed unmatched. The length of the CDR3 is 17 residues. Germline CDR1 reads LGHNA; CDR2 reads YNFKEQ.

V and J are TRBV7-6 and TRBJ2-1, with 14 positions matching TRBD2. The ends lost 4 bases at V and 10 bases at J; junction bases unmatched: 9. There are 16 residues in the CDR3. Per the germline V gene, CDR1 is SGHVS and CDR2 is FNYEAQ. The CDR3 here is CASSYTGLAGDPEQFF. The CDR3 region has the DNA TGTGCCAGCAGCTACACGGGACTAGCGGGAGACCCCGAGCAGTTCTTC.

The chain combines TRBV4-2 with TRBJ2-3; unclear D gene. CDR1 is LGHNA and CDR2 is YNFKEQ in the germline V gene. Trimming stripped 0 bases from V and 11 bases from J, with 18 bases between. The CDR3 runs to 15 residues. The CDR3 sequence is CASSQDRVFTNMQYF. The CDR3 DNA follows: TGTGCCAGCAGCCAAGATCGGGTTTTCACCAATATGCAGTATTTT.

The chain has TRBV5-5 and TRBJ1-2; TRBD1 aligns across 10 bases. The junction had 8 bases not matched to a gene; V was cut back by 5 bases and J by 7 bases. This CDR3 region has 14 residues. Germline CDR1 SGHKS, CDR2 YYEKEE (reference sequence). The CDR3 DNA sequence: TGTGCCAGCAGTTCTTACCGGGACAGGGGTGGCTACACCTTC. Translated: CASSSYRDRGGYTF.

J is TRBJ2-1 and V is TRBV29-1, with a possible D match to TRBD2 (6 bases). The CDR3 runs to 14 residues. Trimming removed 3 bases at V and 8 bases at J, with 17 bases between. The germline gives CDR1 SQVTM, CDR2 ANQGSEA. CDR3 loop: CSVETGVGWDEQFF. CDR3 nucleotides: TGCAGCGTTGAGACGGGAGTCGGGTGGGATGAGCAGTTCTTC.

V is TRBV14 and J is TRBJ2-7, with 7 bases aligning to TRBD1. V was pared by 4 bases and J by 2 bases, with 8 bases of the junction left unmatched. CDR1 and CDR2 (germline): SGHDN, FVKESK. The CDR3 length is 15 residues. This chain's CDR3 is CASSLPGQVTYEQYF. The CDR3 region has the DNA TGTGCCAGCAGCCTACCTGGACAGGTGACCTACGAGCAGTACTTC.

This chain joins TRBV7-3 and TRBJ2-1, with D perhaps matching TRBD2 (6 bases). The CDR3 is 16 amino acids. V lost 2 bases to trimming and J lost 7 bases, with 18 bases between them. Germline V gene lookup returns CDR1 SGHTA and CDR2 FQGTGA. CDR3 sequence reads: CASSLVAGYVLNEQFF. The CDR3 DNA is TGTGCCAGCAGCTTAGTGGCGGGATACGTTTTGAATGAGCAGTTCTTC.

V usage is TRBV9 and J usage is TRBJ2-1; 11 positions agree with TRBD2. The CDR3 extends over 16 amino acids. Looked up from germline, CDR1 is SGDLS and CDR2 is YYNGEE. J gave up 4 bases and V 3 bases, and 6 bases lay outside the gene matches. CDR3 sequence: CASSAPPSGRYNEQFF. The CDR3 DNA sequence: TGTGCCAGCAGCGCCCCCCCTAGCGGGAGGTACAATGAGCAGTTCTTC.

The V gene is TRBV5-1, the J gene TRBJ2-7, with D perhaps matching TRBD2 (5 bases). Germline V gene sequence: CDR1 SGHRS, CDR2 YFSETQ. The germline V and J ends were trimmed by 4 bases and 2 bases, with 28 bases remaining between them. CDR3 length: 19 residues. This chain's CDR3 is CASSEYLARRAQGPYEQYF. The CDR3 DNA reads TGCGCCAGCAGCGAATACCTTGCACGGCGGGCACAAGGCCCCTACGAGCAGTACTTC.

V gene TRBV10-1 combines with J gene TRBJ1-1, with a possible D match to TRBD1 (5 bases). Trimming removed 5 bases at V and 5 bases at J, with 21 bases between. This CDR3 contains 16 residues. Germline CDR1 reads WNHNN; CDR2 reads SYGVQD (reference sequence). The CDR3 sequence is CASSYIKQDLGTEAFF. CDR3 DNA: TGCGCCAGCAGTTACATCAAACAGGACCTCGGGACTGAAGCTTTCTTT.